A single sample is the source of the 2 T cell receptor beta chains below, sequenced in a study of cytomegalovirus exposure and HLA in healthy donors. Profiling relied on immunoSEQ multiplex PCR, and the TCRdb table lists in-frame clones only, not all of them. Among about 130,000 clones listed, 70% to 85% were seen once. The source material was PBMCs. The receptors were sampled from a man aged 30 to 45 in good health and CMV-seropositive.

The V and J genes are TRBV23-1 and TRBJ2-7; D possibly corresponds to TRBD1 (5 bases). TRBV23-1 is designated an ORF whose function remains uncertain. The V end lost 2 bases, the J end lost 2 bases, and 16 bases lay between the germline ends. The CDR3 is made up of 16 amino acids. In DNA, the CDR3 is TGCGCCAGCAGTCAAGGTTCAACAGGTACTACCTACGAGCAGTACTTC. Amino acids: CASSQGSTGTTYEQYF.

The CDR3 reads CASSYSSGRAGELFF. DNA for the CDR3: TGTGCCAGCAGTTATTCTAGCGGGAGGGCCGGGGAGCTGTTTTTT. The chain carries TRBV6-5 and TRBJ2-2; 12 bases align to TRBD2. CDR3 size: 15 residues. Losses at the gene ends were 3 bases for V and 6 bases for J; bases not matched to a gene: 2. Germline V gene lookup returns CDR1 MNHEY and CDR2 SVGAGI.